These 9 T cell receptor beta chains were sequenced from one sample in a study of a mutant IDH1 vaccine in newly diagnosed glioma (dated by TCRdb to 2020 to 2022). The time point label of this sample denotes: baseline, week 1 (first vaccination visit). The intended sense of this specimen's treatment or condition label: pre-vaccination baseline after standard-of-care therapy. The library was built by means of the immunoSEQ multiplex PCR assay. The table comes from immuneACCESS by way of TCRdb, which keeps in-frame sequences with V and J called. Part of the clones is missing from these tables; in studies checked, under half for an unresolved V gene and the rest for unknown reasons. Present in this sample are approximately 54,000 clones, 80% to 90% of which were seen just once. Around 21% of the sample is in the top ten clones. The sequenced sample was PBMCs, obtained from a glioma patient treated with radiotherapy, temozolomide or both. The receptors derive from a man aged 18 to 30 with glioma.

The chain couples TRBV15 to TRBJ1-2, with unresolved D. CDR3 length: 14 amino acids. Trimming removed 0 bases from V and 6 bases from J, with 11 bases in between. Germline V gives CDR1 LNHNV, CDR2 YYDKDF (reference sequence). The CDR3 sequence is CATSRDRVQDGYTF. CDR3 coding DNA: TGTGCCACCAGCAGAGATCGTGTTCAAGATGGCTACACCTTC. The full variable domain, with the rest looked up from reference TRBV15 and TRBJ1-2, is DAMVIQNPRYQVTQFGKPVTLSCSQTLNHNVMYWYQQKSSQAPKLLFHYYDKDFNNEADTPDNFQSRRPNTSFCFLDIRSPGLGDTAMYLCATSRDRVQDGYTFGSGTRLTVV.

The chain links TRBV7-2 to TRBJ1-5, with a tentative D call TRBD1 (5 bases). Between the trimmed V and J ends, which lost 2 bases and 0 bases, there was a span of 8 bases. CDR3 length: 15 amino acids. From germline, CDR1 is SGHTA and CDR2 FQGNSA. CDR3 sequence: CASSLSTASNQPQHF. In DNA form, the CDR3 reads TGTGCCAGCAGCTTATCGACAGCTAGCAATCAGCCCCAGCATTTT. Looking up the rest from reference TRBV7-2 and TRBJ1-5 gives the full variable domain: GAGVSQSPSNKVTEKGKDVELRCDPISGHTALYWYRQSLGQGLEFLIYFQGNSAPDKSGLPSDRFSAERTGGSVSTLTIQRTQQEDSAVYLCASSLSTASNQPQHFGDGTRLSIL.

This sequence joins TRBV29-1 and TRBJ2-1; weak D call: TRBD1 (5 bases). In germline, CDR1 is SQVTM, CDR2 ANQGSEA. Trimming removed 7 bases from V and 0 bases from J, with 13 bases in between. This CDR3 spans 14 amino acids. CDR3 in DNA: TGCAGCGGCCTTATAGGGGTCTCCTACAATGAGCAGTTCTTC. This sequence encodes CSGLIGVSYNEQFF.

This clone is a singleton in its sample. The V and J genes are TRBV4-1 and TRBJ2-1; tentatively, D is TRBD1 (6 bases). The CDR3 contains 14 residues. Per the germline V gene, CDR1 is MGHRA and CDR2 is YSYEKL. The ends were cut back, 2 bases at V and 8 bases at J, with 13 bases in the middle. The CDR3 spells CASSQSTGYDEQFF. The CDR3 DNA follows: TGCGCCAGCAGCCAATCCACAGGGTACGATGAGCAGTTCTTC.

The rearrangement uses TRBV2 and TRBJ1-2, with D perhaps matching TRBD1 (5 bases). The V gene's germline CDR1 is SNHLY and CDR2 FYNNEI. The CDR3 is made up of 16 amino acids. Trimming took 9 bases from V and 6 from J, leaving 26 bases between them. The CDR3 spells CARGDRDLQKKDGYTF. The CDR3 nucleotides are TGTGCCAGGGGGGACCGGGACCTACAAAAAAAGGATGGCTACACCTTC.

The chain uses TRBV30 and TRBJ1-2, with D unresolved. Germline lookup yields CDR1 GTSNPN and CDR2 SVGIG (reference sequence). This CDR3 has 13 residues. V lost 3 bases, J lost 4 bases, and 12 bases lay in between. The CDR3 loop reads CAWSWLGPYGYTF. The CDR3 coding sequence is TGTGCCTGGAGCTGGTTGGGTCCCTATGGCTACACCTTC. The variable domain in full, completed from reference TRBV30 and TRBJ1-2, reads SQTIHQWPATLVQPVGSPLSLECTVEGTSNPNLYWYRQAAGRGLQLLFYSVGIGQISSEVPQNLSASRPQDRQFILSSKKLLLSDSGFYLCAWSWLGPYGYTFGSGTRLTVV.

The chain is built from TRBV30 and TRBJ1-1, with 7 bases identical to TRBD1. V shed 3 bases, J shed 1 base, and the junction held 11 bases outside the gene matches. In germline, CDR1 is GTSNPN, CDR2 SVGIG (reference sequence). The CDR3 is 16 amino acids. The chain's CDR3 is CAWRERGRAGNTEAFF. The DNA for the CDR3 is TGTGCCTGGAGAGAAAGGGGGCGAGCGGGGAACACTGAAGCTTTCTTT.

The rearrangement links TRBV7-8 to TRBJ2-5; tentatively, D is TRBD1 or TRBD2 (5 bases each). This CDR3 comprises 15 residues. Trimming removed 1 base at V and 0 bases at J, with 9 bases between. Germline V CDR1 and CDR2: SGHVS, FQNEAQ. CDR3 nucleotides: TGTGCCAGCAGCTTAGAGGGGACGTACCAAGAGACCCAGTACTTC. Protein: CASSLEGTYQETQYF.

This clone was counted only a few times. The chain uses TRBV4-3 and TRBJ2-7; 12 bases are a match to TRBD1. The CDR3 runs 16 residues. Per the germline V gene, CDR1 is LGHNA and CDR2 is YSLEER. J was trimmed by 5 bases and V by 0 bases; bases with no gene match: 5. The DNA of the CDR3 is TGCGCCAGCAGCCAAGAGACCGGGACAGGGGGCCACGAGCAGTACTTC. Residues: CASSQETGTGGHEQYF.